This TCR beta chain appears in the sequencing data of a study of blood T cell repertoires in COVID-19. Study details: Acute and convalescent COVID-19 specimens originated in the United States, Italy and Spain. In each case, the material was cDNA or gDNA derived from T cells, B-cell-depleted T cells, or PBMCs.

The V gene's germline CDR1 is SGHVS and CDR2 FQNEAQ. This CDR3 has 13 residues. V lost 1 base and J lost 8, with 6 bases in between. The authors' processing: Scientists estimated how many nucleated cells there were by amplifying reference gene primers. Produced via immunoSEQ multiplex PCR; TCRdb's table is partial and in-frame only. That table furnishes V, J and clone size, whereas the DNA furnished D and trimming. The table lists approximately 240,000 clones, 80% to 90% of them singletons, with approximately 1.5% in the top ten. Sequenced sample: peripheral blood. The clonotype comes from a woman between 40 and 50 years old who had recovered from COVID-19. This chain connects TRBV7-8 to TRBJ1-6; D uncertain. The CDR3 DNA is TGTGCCAGCAGCTTAGGTCGTTATTCACCCCTCCACTTT. Its translation: CASSLGRYSPLHF.